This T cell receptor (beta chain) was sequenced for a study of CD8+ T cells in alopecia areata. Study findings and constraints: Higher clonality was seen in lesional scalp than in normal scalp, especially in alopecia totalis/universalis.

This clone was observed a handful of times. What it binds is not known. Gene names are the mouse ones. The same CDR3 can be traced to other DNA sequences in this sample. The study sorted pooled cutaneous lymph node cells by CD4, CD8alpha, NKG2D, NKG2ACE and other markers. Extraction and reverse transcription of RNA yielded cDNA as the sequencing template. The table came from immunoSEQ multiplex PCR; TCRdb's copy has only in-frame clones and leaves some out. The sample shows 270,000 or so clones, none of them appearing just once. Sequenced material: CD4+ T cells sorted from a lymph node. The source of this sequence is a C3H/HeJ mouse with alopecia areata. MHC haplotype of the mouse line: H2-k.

The CDR3 protein is CASSGKANSDYTF. The part of the CDR3 DNA that was read is TGTGCCAGCAGTGGTAAAGCAAACTCC. V gene TRBV13-1 combines with J gene TRBJ1-2; no definite D call. The read gets to within 4 residues of the CDR3 end, and the germline J gene fills in the rest. Germline CDR1 reads NSHNY; CDR2 reads SYGAGN. The ends were cut back, 3 bases at V and 0 bases at J, with 6 bases in the middle. The CDR3 has 13 residues.